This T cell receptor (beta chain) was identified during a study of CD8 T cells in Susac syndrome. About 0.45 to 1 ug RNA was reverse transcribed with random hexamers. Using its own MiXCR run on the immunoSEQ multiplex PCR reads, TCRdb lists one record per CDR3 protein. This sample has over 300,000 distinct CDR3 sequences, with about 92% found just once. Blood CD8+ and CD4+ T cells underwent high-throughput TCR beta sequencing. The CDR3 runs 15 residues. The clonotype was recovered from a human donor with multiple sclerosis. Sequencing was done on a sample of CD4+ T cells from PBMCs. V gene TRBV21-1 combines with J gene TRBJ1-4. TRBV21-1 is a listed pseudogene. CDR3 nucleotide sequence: TGTGCCAGCAGCAAAGGTAGGAGGGAGCAAGAAAAACTGTTTTTT. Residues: CASSKGRREQEKLFF.